This TCR beta chain was sequenced for a study of T cell repertoires in cytomegalovirus infection. Whole-study findings and limits: HLA-C-restricted CMV-specific TCR beta clonotypes prevailed in the ex vivo response.

TCRdb re-called the reads through MiXCR, storing one row per CDR3 protein. The table lists about 60,000 distinct CDR3 sequences, roughly 32% of them singletons, with roughly 70% in the top ten. This clonotype was recorded only once. No antigen is known for it. The germline gives CDR1 GTSNPN, CDR2 SVGIG (reference sequence). There are 11 residues in the CDR3. V was cut by 5 bases and J by 10 bases, with 9 bases left in between. The source material was PBMCs, sequenced either directly or after in vitro stimulation (not recorded which). This receptor was taken from a human donor in good health (CMV status not recorded). Some clones in this sample may be carry-over from other donors' samples. The rearrangement uses TRBV30 and TRBJ1-6; D possibly corresponds to TRBD1 (6 bases). CDR3 loop: CAWQGSSPLHF. The DNA for the CDR3 is TGTGCCTGGCAGGGGAGCTCACCCCTCCACTTT.